A selection of T cell receptor beta chains follows, all from one sample in a study of shared clonotypes between healthy human individuals. Data came from immunoSEQ multiplex PCR; TCRdb stores just in-frame clones and leaves some out. This repertoire shows 2 million to 2.5 million clones, 80% to 95% found once; its top ten account for 0.35% to 0.45%. The sample consisted of naive CD4+ T cells from PBMCs. The receptors come from a man younger than 35 in good health. Some clones in this sample may be carry-over from other donors' samples. Each CDR3 is given with its conserved first and last residue. The D gene is left open where the match is weak. Size is omitted from some rows. Given values are once, few, many or a class for expanded clones.

d_call,clone_size,v_call,j_call,cdr3_nt,cdr3_aa
NA,once,TRBV11-2,TRBJ1-3,TGTGCCAGCAGCCCTCCATACTCTGGAAACACCATATATTTT,CASSPPYSGNTIYF
NA,NA,TRBV9,TRBJ1-3,TGTGCCAGCAGCGTAGCTCCGGGGGCTGGAAACACCATATATTTT,CASSVAPGAGNTIYF
TRBD2,NA,TRBV5-5,TRBJ2-7,TGTGCCAGCAGCTTGGAGGGCGGGAGAACCTACGAGCAGTACTTC,CASSLEGGRTYEQYF
NA,NA,TRBV4-3,TRBJ2-1,TGCGCCAGCAGCCAAAATTGGTCCTCTTGGCCGTTTGGCACCGATGAGCAGTTCTTC,CASSQNWSSWPFGTDEQFF
TRBD2,NA,TRBV11-2,TRBJ2-1,TGTGCCAGCAGCCAAGTCTGGGCGGGAGGGCCCTACAATGAGCAGTTCTTC,CASSQVWAGGPYNEQFF
TRBD2,NA,TRBV29-1,TRBJ2-7,TGCAGCGTCATACTAGCGGGTTCCTCCTACGAGCAGTACTTC,CSVILAGSSYEQYF
TRBD2,NA,TRBV5-8,TRBJ2-1,TGTGCCAGCAGCCCCCACTTGGTTGCGGGAGGCACCGGTGAGCAGTTCTTC,CASSPHLVAGGTGEQFF
NA,NA,TRBV5-1,TRBJ2-5,TGCGCCAGCAGCTCTTCCTGGTCTGACAGGATCTCAACCCAGTACTTC,CASSSSWSDRISTQYF
TRBD1,once,TRBV5-1,TRBJ1-2,TGCGCCAGCAGCTTGTACAGGGGGGGAGCTAACTATGGCTACACCTTC,CASSLYRGGANYGYTF
TRBD2,once,TRBV5-1,TRBJ2-3,TGCGCCAGCAGCGCGGGAGGGCGGGGAGATACGCAGTATTTT,CASSAGGRGDTQYF
NA,NA,TRBV7-2,TRBJ2-1,TGTGCCAGCAGCCTTTTCCCACGCAATGAGCAGTTCTTC,CASSLFPRNEQFF
NA,NA,TRBV9,TRBJ2-3,TGTGCCAGCAGCCCCCGACTAGTAACAGATACGCAGTATTTT,CASSPRLVTDTQYF
TRBD1,NA,TRBV5-6,TRBJ2-7,TGTGCCAGCAGCTCGCGTTTCCGGGACAGGGCCTACGAGCAGTACTTC,CASSSRFRDRAYEQYF
TRBD1,NA,TRBV27,TRBJ1-4,TGTGCCAGCAGCCGACAGGGAATTGAAAAACTGTTTTTT,CASSRQGIEKLFF
NA,NA,TRBV5-1,TRBJ2-1,TGCGCCAGCAGCTTTTCAGGGGATTTAGCCTACAATGAGCAGTTCTTC,CASSFSGDLAYNEQFF
NA,NA,TRBV10-2,TRBJ1-1,TGCGCCAGCAGTGAGTCTGGGGAGAGGGAAGCTTTCTTT,CASSESGEREAFF
NA,NA,TRBV19,TRBJ2-5,TGTGCCAGTAGTATTGGGCGGCAAGAGACCCAGTACTTC,CASSIGRQETQYF
NA,NA,TRBV7-6,TRBJ1-1,TGTGCCAGCAGCTTAAGGGGAGGGGGAGACACTGAAGCTTTCTTT,CASSLRGGGDTEAFF
TRBD2,NA,TRBV29-1,TRBJ2-2,TGCAGCGTTGGGGTGGGACTAGCGGGGACCGGGGAGCTGTTTTTT,CSVGVGLAGTGELFF
NA,NA,TRBV28,TRBJ2-7,TGTGCCAGCAGTTTATCAGTTCGGTACGAGCAGTACTTC,CASSLSVRYEQYF
NA,once,TRBV15,TRBJ1-5,TGTGCCACCAGCAGCCCCCTGGGGCGCCCTCAGCCCCAGCATTTT,CATSSPLGRPQPQHF
NA,NA,TRBV11-3,TRBJ2-6,TGTGCCAGCAGCTCGGGGCAGTCAACCCGCTCTGGGGCCAACGTCCTGACTTTC,CASSSGQSTRSGANVLTF
NA,NA,TRBV19,TRBJ1-4,TGTGCCAGTAGTCGAAGGGGCGGGATTGCAACTAATGAAAAACTGTTTTTT,CASSRRGGIATNEKLFF
NA,NA,TRBV6-6,TRBJ2-1,TGTGCCAGCAGCTATCCATACAATGAGCAGTTCTTC,CASSYPYNEQFF
NA,NA,TRBV6-5,TRBJ2-7,TGTGCCAGCAGTTACTCGGGCAGGGGGGGGTACGAGCAGTACTTC,CASSYSGRGGYEQYF
NA,NA,TRBV11-2,TRBJ1-3,TGTGCCAGCAGCGGGAGGCAGCACTCTGGAAACACCATATATTTT,CASSGRQHSGNTIYF
TRBD1,NA,TRBV28,TRBJ2-1,TGTGCCAGCAGTTACACCCCGGGACAGCCCGAGTCGTCCTACAATGAGCAGTTCTTC,CASSYTPGQPESSYNEQFF
TRBD2,NA,TRBV7-9,TRBJ2-7,TGTGCCAGCAGCTTTCGGGAGGGCCTGTACGAGCAGTACTTC,CASSFREGLYEQYF
NA,NA,TRBV4-1,TRBJ2-7,TGCGCCAGCAGCCAGCCCACCTCAGGGTACTCCTACGAGCAGTACTTC,CASSQPTSGYSYEQYF
TRBD2,NA,TRBV9,TRBJ2-7,TGTGCCAGCAGTCACACTAGCGGGAACGACGAGCAGTACTTC,CASSHTSGNDEQYF
NA,NA,TRBV7-9,TRBJ2-4,TGTGCCAGCAGCTTAACGTTCCAAGCAGCCAAAAACATTCAGTACTTC,CASSLTFQAAKNIQYF
NA,once,TRBV20-1,TRBJ2-1,TGCAGTGCTTGGGACTACAATGAGCAGTTCTTC,CSAWDYNEQFF
TRBD1,NA,TRBV19,TRBJ1-1,TGTGCCAGTAGTACCGACAGGGGGATATTCACTGAAGCTTTCTTT,CASSTDRGIFTEAFF
NA,NA,TRBV5-1,TRBJ1-1,TGCGCCAGCAGCTTGATCCTTAAGGGGAACACTGAAGCTTTCTTT,CASSLILKGNTEAFF